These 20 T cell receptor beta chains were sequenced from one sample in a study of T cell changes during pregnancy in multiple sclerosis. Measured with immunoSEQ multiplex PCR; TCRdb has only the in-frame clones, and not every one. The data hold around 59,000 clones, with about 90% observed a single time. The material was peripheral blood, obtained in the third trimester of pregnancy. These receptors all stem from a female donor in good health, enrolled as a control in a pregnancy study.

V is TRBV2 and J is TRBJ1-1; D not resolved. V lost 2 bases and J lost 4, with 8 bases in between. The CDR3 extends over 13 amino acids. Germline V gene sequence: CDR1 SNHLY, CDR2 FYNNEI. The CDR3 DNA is TGTGCCAGCAGTGAACAGGTGCCCACTGAAGCTTTCTTT. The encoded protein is CASSEQVPTEAFF.

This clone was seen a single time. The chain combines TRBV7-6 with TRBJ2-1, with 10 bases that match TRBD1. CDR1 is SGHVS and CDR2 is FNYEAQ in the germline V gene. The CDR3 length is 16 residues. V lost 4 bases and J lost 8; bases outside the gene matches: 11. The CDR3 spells CASSSWGQGTLDEQFF. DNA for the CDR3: TGTGCCAGCAGCTCTTGGGGACAGGGGACCCTCGATGAGCAGTTCTTC. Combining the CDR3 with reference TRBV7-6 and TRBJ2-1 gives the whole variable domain GAGVSQSPRYKVTKRGQDVALRCDPISGHVSLYWYRQALGQGPEFLTYFNYEAQQDKSGLPNDRFSAERPEGSISTLTIQRTEQRDSAMYRCASSSWGQGTLDEQFFGPGTRLTVL.

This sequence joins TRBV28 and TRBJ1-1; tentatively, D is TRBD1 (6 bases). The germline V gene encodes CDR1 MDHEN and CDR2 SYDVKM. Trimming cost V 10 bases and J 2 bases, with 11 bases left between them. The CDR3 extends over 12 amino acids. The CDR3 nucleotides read TGTGCCACTACGGGACAAAACACTGAAGCTTTCTTT. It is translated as CATTGQNTEAFF.

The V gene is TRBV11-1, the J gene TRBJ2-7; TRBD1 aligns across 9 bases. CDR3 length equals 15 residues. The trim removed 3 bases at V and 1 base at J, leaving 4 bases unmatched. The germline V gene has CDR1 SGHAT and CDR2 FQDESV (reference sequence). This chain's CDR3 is CASSFPGQGSYEQYF. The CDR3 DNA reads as TGTGCCAGCAGCTTCCCGGGACAGGGATCCTACGAGCAGTACTTC.

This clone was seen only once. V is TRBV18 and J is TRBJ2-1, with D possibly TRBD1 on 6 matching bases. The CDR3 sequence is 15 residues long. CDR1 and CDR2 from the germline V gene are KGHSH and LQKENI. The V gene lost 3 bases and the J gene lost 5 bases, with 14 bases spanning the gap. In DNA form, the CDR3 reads TGTGCCAGCTCACCGGCAACAGGGTCTAACAATGAGCAGTTCTTC. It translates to CASSPATGSNNEQFF.

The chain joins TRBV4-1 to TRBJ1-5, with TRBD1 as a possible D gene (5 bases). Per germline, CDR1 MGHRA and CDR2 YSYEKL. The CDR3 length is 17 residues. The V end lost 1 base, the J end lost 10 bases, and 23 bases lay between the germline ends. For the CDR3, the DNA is TGCGCCAGCAGCCAAGTAAGGGGACTTAATTATCCTCGACCCCAGCATTTT. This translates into CASSQVRGLNYPRPQHF.

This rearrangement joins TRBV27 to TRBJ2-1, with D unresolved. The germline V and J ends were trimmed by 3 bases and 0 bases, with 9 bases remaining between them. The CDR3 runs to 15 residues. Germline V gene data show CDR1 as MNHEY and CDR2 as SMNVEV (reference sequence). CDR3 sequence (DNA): TGTGCCAGCAGTTTGACACCGTTCTCCTACAATGAGCAGTTCTTC. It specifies CASSLTPFSYNEQFF.

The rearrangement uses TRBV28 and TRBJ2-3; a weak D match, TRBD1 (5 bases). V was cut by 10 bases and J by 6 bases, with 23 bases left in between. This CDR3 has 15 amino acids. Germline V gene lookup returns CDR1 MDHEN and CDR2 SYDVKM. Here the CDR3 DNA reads TGTGCCACCTCGGTGGCAGGGAAGGGATCGGATACGCAGTATTTT. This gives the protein CATSVAGKGSDTQYF.

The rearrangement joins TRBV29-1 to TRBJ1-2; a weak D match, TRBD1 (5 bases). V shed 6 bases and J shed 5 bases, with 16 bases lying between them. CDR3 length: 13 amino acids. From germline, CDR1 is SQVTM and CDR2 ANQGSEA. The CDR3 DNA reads TGCAGCGTCGAAAGCGGGCAGGGTTATGGCTACACCTTC. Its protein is CSVESGQGYGYTF.

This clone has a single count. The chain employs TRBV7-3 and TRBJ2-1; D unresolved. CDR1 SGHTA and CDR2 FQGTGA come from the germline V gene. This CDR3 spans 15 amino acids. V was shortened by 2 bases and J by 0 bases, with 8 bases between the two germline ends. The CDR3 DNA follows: TGTGCCAGCAGCTTAGCGTTTAGCTCCTACAATGAGCAGTTCTTC. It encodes CASSLAFSSYNEQFF. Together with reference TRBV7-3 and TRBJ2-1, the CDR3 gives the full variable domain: GAGVSQTPSNKVTEKGKYVELRCDPISGHTALYWYRQSLGQGPEFLIYFQGTGAADDSGLPNDRFFAVRPEGSVSTLKIQRTERGDSAVYLCASSLAFSSYNEQFFGPGTRLTVL.

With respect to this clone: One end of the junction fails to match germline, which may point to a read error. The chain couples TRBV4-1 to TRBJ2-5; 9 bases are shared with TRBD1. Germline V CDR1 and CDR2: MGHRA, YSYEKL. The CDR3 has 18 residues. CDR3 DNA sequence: TGCGCCAGCAGCCCTTTACGGGACAGGGTAAAAGCCCAAGAGGCCCAGTACTTC. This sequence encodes CASSPLRDRVKAQEAQYF.

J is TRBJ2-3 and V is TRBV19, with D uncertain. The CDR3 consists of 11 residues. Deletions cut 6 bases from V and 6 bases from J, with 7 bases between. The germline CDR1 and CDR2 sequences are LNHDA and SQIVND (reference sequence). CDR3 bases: TGTGCCAGTAGATATCGGGATACGCAGTATTTT. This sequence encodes CASRYRDTQYF.

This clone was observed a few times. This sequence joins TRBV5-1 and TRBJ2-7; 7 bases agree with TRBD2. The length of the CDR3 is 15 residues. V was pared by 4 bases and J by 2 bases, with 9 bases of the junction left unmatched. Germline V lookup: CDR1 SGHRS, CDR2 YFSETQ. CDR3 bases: TGCGCCAGCAGCCCAACCTCTAGCGGAGCCTACGAGCAGTACTTC. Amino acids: CASSPTSSGAYEQYF.

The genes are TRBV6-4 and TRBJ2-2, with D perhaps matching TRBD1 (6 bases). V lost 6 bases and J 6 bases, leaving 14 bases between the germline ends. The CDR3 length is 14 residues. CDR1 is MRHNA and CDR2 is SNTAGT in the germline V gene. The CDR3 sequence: CASRKQTGSGELFF. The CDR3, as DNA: TGTGCCAGCAGGAAACAAACAGGGTCCGGGGAGCTGTTTTTT.

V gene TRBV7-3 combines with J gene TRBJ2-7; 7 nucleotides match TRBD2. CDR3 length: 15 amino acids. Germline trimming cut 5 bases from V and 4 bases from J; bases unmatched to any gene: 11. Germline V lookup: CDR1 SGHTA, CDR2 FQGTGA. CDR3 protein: CASSPGTGGRYEQYF. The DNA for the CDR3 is TGTGCCAGCAGCCCCGGCACGGGAGGTCGGTACGAGCAGTACTTC.

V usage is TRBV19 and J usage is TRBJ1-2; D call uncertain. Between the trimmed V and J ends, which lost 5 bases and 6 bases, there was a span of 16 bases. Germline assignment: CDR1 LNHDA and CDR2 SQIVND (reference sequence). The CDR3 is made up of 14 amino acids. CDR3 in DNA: TGTGCCAGTAGTTCTCCCGGGAACGAGGATGGCTACACCTTC. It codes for CASSSPGNEDGYTF.

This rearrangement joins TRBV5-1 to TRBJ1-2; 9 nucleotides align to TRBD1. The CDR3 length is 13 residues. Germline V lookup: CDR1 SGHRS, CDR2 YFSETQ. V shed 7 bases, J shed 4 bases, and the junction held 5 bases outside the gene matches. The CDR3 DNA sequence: TGCGCCAGCCGGACAGGGGAGCTCTATGGCTACACCTTC. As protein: CASRTGELYGYTF. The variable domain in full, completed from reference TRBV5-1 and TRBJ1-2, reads KAGVTQTPRYLIKTRGQQVTLSCSPISGHRSVSWYQQTPGQGLQFLFEYFSETQRNKGNFPGRFSGRQFSNSRSEMNVSTLELGDSALYLCASRTGELYGYTFGSGTRLTVV.

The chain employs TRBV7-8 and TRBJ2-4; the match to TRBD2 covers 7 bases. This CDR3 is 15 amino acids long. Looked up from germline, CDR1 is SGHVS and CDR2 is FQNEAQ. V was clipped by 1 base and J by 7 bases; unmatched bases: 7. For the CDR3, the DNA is TGTGCCAGCAGCTTAGACCGGGAGGCCCGTAACATTCAGTACTTC. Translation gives CASSLDREARNIQYF.

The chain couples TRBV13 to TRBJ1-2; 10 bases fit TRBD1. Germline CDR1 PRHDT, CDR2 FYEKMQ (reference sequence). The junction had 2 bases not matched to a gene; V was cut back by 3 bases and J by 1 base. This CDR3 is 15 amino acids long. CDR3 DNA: TGTGCCAGCAGCTTCGGGACAGGGGATAACTATGGCTACACCTTC. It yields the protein CASSFGTGDNYGYTF.

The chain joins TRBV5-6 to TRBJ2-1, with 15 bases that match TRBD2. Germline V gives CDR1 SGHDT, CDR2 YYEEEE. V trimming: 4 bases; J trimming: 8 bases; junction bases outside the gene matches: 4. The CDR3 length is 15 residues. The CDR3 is CASSRTSGGADEQFF. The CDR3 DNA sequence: TGTGCCAGCAGCAGGACTAGCGGGGGGGCTGATGAGCAGTTCTTC.